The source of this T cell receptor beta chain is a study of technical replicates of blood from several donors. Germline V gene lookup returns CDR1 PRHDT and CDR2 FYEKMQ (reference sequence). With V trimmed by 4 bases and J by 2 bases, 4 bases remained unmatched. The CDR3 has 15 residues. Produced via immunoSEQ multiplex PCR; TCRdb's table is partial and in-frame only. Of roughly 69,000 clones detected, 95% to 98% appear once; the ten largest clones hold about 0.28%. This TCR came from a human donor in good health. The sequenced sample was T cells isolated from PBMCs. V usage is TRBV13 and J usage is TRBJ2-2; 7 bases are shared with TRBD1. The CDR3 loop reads CASSSRDRNTGELFF. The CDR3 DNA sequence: TGTGCCAGCAGCTCCCGGGACAGAAACACCGGGGAGCTGTTTTTT.